The clone carrying this TCR beta chain was counted a few times. Its antigen is undetermined. This specimen comes from a study of beta chain features in type 1 diabetes. Study information: What patients shared with healthy donors was a similar profile of age, gender and cell yields. The study, taken as a whole, reports: There were fewer insertions and more deletions at the VDJ junctions of type 1 diabetes patients. Shortening of TCRB CDR3s, moderate but significant, appeared in all four CD4+ subsets of Type 1 diabetes patients.

The CDR3 covers 14 residues. The germline V gene has CDR1 GTSNPN and CDR2 SVGIG (reference sequence). V gave up 4 bases and J gave up 8 bases; unmatched junction bases: 9. Reverse transcription of all isolated RNA meant that expressed TCRB transcripts were sequenced. Sequencing was performed with immunoSEQ multiplex PCR; in TCRdb, only in-frame clones are kept and a portion is missing. The profile covers about 260,000 clones, with 20% to 25% appearing a single time and around 0.012% taken by the ten largest. The sample consisted of naive CD4+ T cells from blood. This clonotype originated in a woman in her 30s with type 1 diabetes. The chain joins TRBV30 to TRBJ2-1, with 9 bases identical to TRBD2. CDR3 in DNA: TGTGCCTGGAATAAGGGACTAGCTTCCCATGAGCAGTTCTTC. It encodes CAWNKGLASHEQFF. Variable domain in full (rest from reference TRBV30 and TRBJ2-1): SQTIHQWPATLVQPVGSPLSLECTVEGTSNPNLYWYRQAAGRGLQLLFYSVGIGQISSEVPQNLSASRPQDRQFILSSKKLLLSDSGFYLCAWNKGLASHEQFFGPGTRLTVL.